These 24 T cell receptor beta chains originate from one sample sequenced in a study of blood T cells in healthy people across ages. Primed by a sample-barcoded 5' primer and a J-beta primer mix, a second PCR proceeded for roughly 6 to 12 cycles. TCRdb ran MiXCR on the 5' RACE reads and lists one entry per CDR3 protein. The sample includes 800,000 to 950,000 distinct CDR3 sequences, approximately 49% of them seen just once. Material: blood. These receptors all come from a man aged 25-40 years in good health.

The chain is built from TRBV4-2 and TRBJ2-3; 10 nucleotides line up with TRBD2. Germline values: CDR1 LGHNA, CDR2 YNFKEQ. CDR3 length: 18 residues. Trimming removed 0 bases from V and 4 bases from J; junction bases left unmatched: 10. CDR3 bases: TGTGCCAGCAGCCAAGAAGTCCCGTCAGCGGGGGGGCCAGATACGCAGTATTTT. Translated: CASSQEVPSAGGPDTQYF.

The CDR3 sequence is CASSAWAPGIQETQYF. DNA of the CDR3: TGTGCCAGCAGCGCGTGGGCGCCGGGTATACAAGAGACCCAGTACTTC. The chain employs TRBV27 and TRBJ2-5; D uncertain. The CDR3 is 16 amino acids. Trimming stripped 6 bases from V and 2 bases from J, with 19 bases between. Germline CDR1 and CDR2: MNHEY and SMNVEV (reference sequence).

The chain is built from TRBV12-3 or TRBV12-4 and TRBJ2-5; a possible D gene is TRBD2 (5 bases). The CDR3 consists of 16 residues. V was shortened by 8 bases and J by 1 base, with 20 bases between the two germline ends. CDR3 amino acids: CASLRGMRAPQETQYF. In DNA, the CDR3 is TGTGCCAGCCTAAGAGGAATGAGGGCGCCCCAAGAGACCCAGTACTTC.

J is TRBJ2-7 and V is TRBV29-1, with D perhaps TRBD2 (6 bases). Germline V gene sequence: CDR1 SQVTM, CDR2 ANQGSEA. This CDR3 spans 14 amino acids. Trimming shortened V by 6 bases and J by 5 bases, and 20 bases separated the two germline ends. CDR3 bases: TGCAGCGTAGAGCCGGACACCCCGGGGGACGAGCAGTACTTC. Amino acid sequence: CSVEPDTPGDEQYF.

This chain connects TRBV10-3 to TRBJ2-7; TRBD2 matches at 9 bases. Germline CDR1 reads ENHRY; CDR2 reads SYGVKD. The CDR3 covers 15 residues. V lost 4 bases and J lost 4; bases outside the gene matches: 8. This chain's CDR3 is CAISGASGKLYEQYF. The CDR3 DNA is TGTGCCATCAGTGGGGCTAGCGGGAAGCTGTACGAGCAGTACTTC.

The chain joins TRBV19 to TRBJ1-2, with D perhaps TRBD1 (5 bases). Deletions cut 11 bases from V and 0 bases from J, with 10 bases between. CDR1 and CDR2 (germline): LNHDA, SQIVND (reference sequence). The CDR3 contains 12 residues. The CDR3 spells CASGTTNYGYTF. The CDR3 DNA sequence: TGTGCCTCAGGGACTACTAACTATGGCTACACCTTC.

This rearrangement joins TRBV6-1 to TRBJ2-7; D call uncertain. CDR3 size: 13 residues. Germline-derived CDR1 and CDR2 are MNHNS and SASEGT. V lost 2 bases and J 3 bases, leaving 8 bases between the germline ends. The CDR3: CASSETPVYEQYF. DNA for the CDR3: TGTGCCAGCAGTGAAACACCCGTCTACGAGCAGTACTTC.

This clonotype has ten or more counts. The V gene is TRBV7-3, the J gene TRBJ2-5; D not certain. The tail of the sequence fits TRBJ2-7 better, so the J call may be wrong. The CDR3 spans 15 residues. CDR1 and CDR2 (germline): SGHTA, FQGTGA. The CDR3: CASSLIGPNGNEQYF. The CDR3 coding sequence is TGTGCCAGCAGCTTAATCGGTCCCAATGGAAACGAGCAGTACTTC.

This clonotype was observed a few times. The chain combines TRBV27 with TRBJ2-3, with 9 bases fitting TRBD1. The CDR3 has 16 amino acids. V lost 6 bases and J lost 1; bases outside the gene matches: 8. In germline, CDR1 is MNHEY, CDR2 SMNVEV (reference sequence). The DNA of the CDR3 is TGTGCCAGCAGGGGGGACAGGGCAAGTGGCACAGATACGCAGTATTTT. The encoded protein is CASRGDRASGTDTQYF.

This clonotype was detected a few times. The J gene is TRBJ1-2, the V gene TRBV5-5; TRBD1 agrees at 7 bases. Trimming cost V 0 bases and J 4 bases; bases outside gene matches: 3. Germline V gives CDR1 SGHKS, CDR2 YYEKEE (reference sequence). CDR3 length equals 14 residues. The CDR3 DNA is TGTGCCAGCAGCTTGGGACAGGGACGCTATGGCTACACCTTC. Translation: CASSLGQGRYGYTF.

The chain employs TRBV7-3 and TRBJ2-7, with a tentative D call TRBD2 (6 bases). The germline V and J ends were trimmed by 4 bases and 0 bases, with 13 bases remaining between them. The CDR3 has 15 amino acids. From germline, CDR1 is SGHTA and CDR2 FQGTGA. CDR3 protein: CASSWRGLSSYEQYF. CDR3 DNA: TGTGCCAGCAGCTGGCGGGGTCTATCCTCCTACGAGCAGTACTTC. Using reference TRBV7-3 and TRBJ2-7 for the parts outside the CDR3, the full variable domain is GAGVSQTPSNKVTEKGKYVELRCDPISGHTALYWYRQSLGQGPEFLIYFQGTGAADDSGLPNDRFFAVRPEGSVSTLKIQRTERGDSAVYLCASSWRGLSSYEQYFGPGTRLTVT.

This clonotype was found a few times. The V and J genes are TRBV6-5 and TRBJ2-2; 12 bases agree with TRBD2. Germline V lookup: CDR1 MNHEY, CDR2 SVGAGI. This CDR3 spans 16 amino acids. Trimming at V came to 3 bases and at J to 6 bases, leaving 5 bases not matched to a gene. The CDR3 protein is CASSYLAGGPPGELFF. The CDR3 bases are TGTGCCAGCAGTTATCTAGCGGGGGGGCCCCCCGGGGAGCTGTTTTTT.

The chain couples TRBV12-3 or TRBV12-4 to TRBJ1-2, with TRBD1 matching 7 bases. J lost 4 bases, V lost 6 bases, and 5 bases had no gene match. This CDR3 is 13 amino acids long. CDR3 residues: CASRHRDSYGYTF. The DNA of the CDR3 is TGTGCCAGCAGGCACCGGGACAGCTATGGCTACACCTTC.

The count of this clonotype is one. The V and J genes are TRBV29-1 and TRBJ1-1; perhaps TRBD1 as D (5 bases). Trimming pared 6 bases from V and 0 bases from J, leaving 14 bases between. CDR3 length: 14 residues. The V gene's germline CDR1 is SQVTM and CDR2 ANQGSEA. Here the CDR3 reads CSVKRGYLNTEAFF. The CDR3, as DNA: TGCAGCGTAAAGAGGGGATACTTGAACACTGAAGCTTTCTTT.

This clonotype was seen more than once but under ten times. The chain joins TRBV29-1 to TRBJ2-2, with a weak D call TRBD1 (5 bases). V was trimmed by 4 bases and J by 1 base, leaving 10 bases between them. The CDR3 has 14 amino acids. Germline CDR1 and CDR2: SQVTM and ANQGSEA. The CDR3 loop is CSVVPGMNTGELFF. CDR3 nucleotide sequence: TGCAGCGTTGTCCCAGGGATGAACACCGGGGAGCTGTTTTTT.

The rearrangement joins TRBV7-2 to TRBJ2-3, with TRBD2 as a possible D gene (8 bases). Germline CDR1 reads SGHTA; CDR2 reads FQGNSA. The CDR3 has 15 residues. Trimming stripped 6 bases from V and 4 bases from J, with 17 bases between. The CDR3 coding sequence is TGTGCCAGCAGGGACGGGAGGGGGCGGCCAGATACGCAGTATTTT. This gives the protein CASRDGRGRPDTQYF.

The chain links TRBV7-6 to TRBJ2-3; possibly TRBD1 or TRBD2 for D (5 bases each). Germline values: CDR1 SGHVS, CDR2 FNYEAQ. V shed 0 bases and J shed 2 bases, with 15 bases lying between them. The CDR3 loop spans 17 amino acids. CDR3 bases: TGTGCCAGCAGCTTAGCGCCGGCTGGGGGTGACACAGATACGCAGTATTTT. This gives the protein CASSLAPAGGDTDTQYF.

CDR3 region: CASSPTAFQANEKLFF. The CDR3 DNA is TGTGCCAGCAGTCCTACAGCCTTTCAGGCTAATGAAAAACTGTTTTTT. V is TRBV27 and J is TRBJ1-4, with D hard to call. V was cut by 5 bases and J by 3 bases, with 16 bases left in between. This CDR3 is built from 16 residues. Germline CDR1 is MNHEY and CDR2 is SMNVEV (reference sequence).

V is TRBV29-1 and J is TRBJ2-1; maybe TRBD1 (5 bases). The CDR3 has 12 amino acids. Germline CDR1 and CDR2: SQVTM and ANQGSEA. Trimming removed 1 base from V and 10 bases from J, with 11 bases in between. The CDR3 coding sequence is TGCAGCGTTGAAGGTCCTGCAGGGGAGCAGTTCTTC. Its translation is CSVEGPAGEQFF.

This clonotype was seen a handful of times. The chain has TRBV10-3 and TRBJ2-3, with TRBD2 matching over 9 bases. CDR1 is ENHRY, CDR2 SYGVKD, per germline. V was pared by 3 bases and J by 0 bases, with 7 bases of the junction left unmatched. CDR3 length: 17 residues. CDR3 amino acids: CAISDLVAGASTDTQYF. CDR3 nucleotide sequence: TGTGCCATCAGTGACCTAGTAGCGGGGGCCAGCACAGATACGCAGTATTTT.

Only a few counts were recorded for this clonotype. The chain recombines TRBV3-1 with TRBJ1-5, with TRBD1 as a possible D gene (6 bases). The germline V and J ends were trimmed by 4 bases and 4 bases, with 11 bases remaining between them. Germline V gives CDR1 LGHDT, CDR2 YNNKEL (reference sequence). The CDR3 is 14 residues long. The CDR3 sequence is CASSPNTGNQPQHF. In DNA form, the CDR3 reads TGTGCCAGCAGCCCCAACACAGGGAATCAGCCCCAGCATTTT.

The J gene is TRBJ1-5, the V gene TRBV7-2; tentative D call: TRBD1 (6 bases). Germline CDR1 SGHTA, CDR2 FQGNSA. Trimming pared 1 base from V and 4 bases from J, leaving 11 bases between. This CDR3 is built from 15 residues. The CDR3 sequence is CASSLDGTRNQPQHF. CDR3 nucleotide sequence: TGTGCCAGCAGCTTAGACGGGACAAGAAATCAGCCCCAGCATTTT. Supplemented by reference TRBV7-2 and TRBJ1-5, the full variable domain reads GAGVSQSPSNKVTEKGKDVELRCDPISGHTALYWYRQSLGQGLEFLIYFQGNSAPDKSGLPSDRFSAERTGGSVSTLTIQRTQQEDSAVYLCASSLDGTRNQPQHFGDGTRLSIL.

The chain employs TRBV28 and TRBJ1-2, with 8 positions matching TRBD1. Trimming cost V 5 bases and J 8 bases; bases outside gene matches: 13. Germline V gene lookup returns CDR1 MDHEN and CDR2 SYDVKM. The CDR3 sequence is 15 residues long. The CDR3 spells CASSTRTGMLGGYTF. CDR3 nucleotides: TGTGCCAGCAGTACCCGGACAGGGATGTTGGGCGGCTACACCTTC.

The rearrangement uses TRBV5-1 and TRBJ1-1, with 7 bases that match TRBD1. Trimming cost V 4 bases and J 4 bases; bases outside gene matches: 22. CDR1 and CDR2 (germline): SGHRS, YFSETQ. The CDR3 extends over 19 amino acids. The CDR3 is CASSPVGGIGIQGVTEAFF. The CDR3 DNA follows: TGCGCCAGCAGCCCGGTGGGCGGCATAGGGATCCAGGGGGTCACTGAAGCTTTCTTT.